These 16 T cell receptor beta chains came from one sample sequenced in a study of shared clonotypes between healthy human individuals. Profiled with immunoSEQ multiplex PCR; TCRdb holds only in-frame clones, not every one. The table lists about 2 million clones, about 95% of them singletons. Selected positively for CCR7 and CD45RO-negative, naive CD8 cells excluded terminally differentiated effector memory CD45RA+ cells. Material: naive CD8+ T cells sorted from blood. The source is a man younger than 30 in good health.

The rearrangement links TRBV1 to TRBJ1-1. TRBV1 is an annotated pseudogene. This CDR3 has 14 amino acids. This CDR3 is CTSSHGQGGTEAFF. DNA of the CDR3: TGCACCAGCAGCCACGGGCAGGGCGGGACTGAAGCTTTCTTT.

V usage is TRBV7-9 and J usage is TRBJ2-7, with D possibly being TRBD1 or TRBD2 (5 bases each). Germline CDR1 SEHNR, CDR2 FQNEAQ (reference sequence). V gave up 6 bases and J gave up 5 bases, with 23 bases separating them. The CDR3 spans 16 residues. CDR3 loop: CASSFPFAQGENEQYF. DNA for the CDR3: TGTGCCAGCAGTTTTCCCTTCGCCCAGGGAGAGAACGAGCAGTACTTC.

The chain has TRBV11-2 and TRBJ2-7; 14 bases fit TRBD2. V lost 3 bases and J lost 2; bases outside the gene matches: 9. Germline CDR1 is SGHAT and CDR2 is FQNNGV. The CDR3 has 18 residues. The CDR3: CASSFTWTSGRNAYEQYF. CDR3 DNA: TGTGCCAGCAGCTTTACGTGGACTAGCGGGAGGAACGCCTACGAGCAGTACTTC. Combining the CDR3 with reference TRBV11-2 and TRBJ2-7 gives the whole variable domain EAGVAQSPRYKIIEKRQSVAFWCNPISGHATLYWYQQILGQGPKLLIQFQNNGVVDDSQLPKDRFSAERLKGVDSTLKIQPAKLEDSAVYLCASSFTWTSGRNAYEQYFGPGTRLTVT.

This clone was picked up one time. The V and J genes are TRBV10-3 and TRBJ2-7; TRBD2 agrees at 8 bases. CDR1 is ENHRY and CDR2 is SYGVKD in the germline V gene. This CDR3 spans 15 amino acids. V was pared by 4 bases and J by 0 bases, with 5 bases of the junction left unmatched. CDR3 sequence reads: CAISVGGGSSYEQYF. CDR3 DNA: TGTGCCATCAGTGTAGGCGGGGGGAGCTCCTACGAGCAGTACTTC.

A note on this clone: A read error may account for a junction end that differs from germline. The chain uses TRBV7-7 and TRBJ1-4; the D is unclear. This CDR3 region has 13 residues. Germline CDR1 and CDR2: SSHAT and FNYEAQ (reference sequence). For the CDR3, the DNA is TGTGCTAGCAGCTTAGCGGAGGGAGAAAAACTGTTTTTT. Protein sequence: CASSLAEGEKLFF.

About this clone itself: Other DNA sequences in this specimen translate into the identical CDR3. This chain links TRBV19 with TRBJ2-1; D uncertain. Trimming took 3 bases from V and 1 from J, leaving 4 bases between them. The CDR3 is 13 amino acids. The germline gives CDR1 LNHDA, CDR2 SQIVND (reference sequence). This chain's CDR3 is CASSITSYNEQFF. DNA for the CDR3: TGTGCCAGTAGTATTACGTCCTACAATGAGCAGTTCTTC.

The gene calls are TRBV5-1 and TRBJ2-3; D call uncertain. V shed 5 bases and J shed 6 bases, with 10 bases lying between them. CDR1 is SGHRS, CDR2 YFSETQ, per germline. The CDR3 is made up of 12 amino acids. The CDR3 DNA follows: TGCGCCAGCAGGCTTTTGAAGGATACGCAGTATTTT. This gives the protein CASRLLKDTQYF.

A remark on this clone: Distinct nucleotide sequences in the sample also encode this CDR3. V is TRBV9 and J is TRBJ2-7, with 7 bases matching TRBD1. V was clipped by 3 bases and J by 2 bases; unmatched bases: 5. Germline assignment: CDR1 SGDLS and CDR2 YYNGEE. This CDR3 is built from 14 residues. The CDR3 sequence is CASSASGTAYEQYF. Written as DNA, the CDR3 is TGTGCCAGCAGCGCCTCCGGGACAGCCTACGAGCAGTACTTC. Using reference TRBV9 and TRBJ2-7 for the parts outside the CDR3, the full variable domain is DSGVTQTPKHLITATGQRVTLRCSPRSGDLSVYWYQQSLDQGLQFLIQYYNGEERAKGNILERFSAQQFPDLHSELNLSSLELGDSALYFCASSASGTAYEQYFGPGTRLTVT.

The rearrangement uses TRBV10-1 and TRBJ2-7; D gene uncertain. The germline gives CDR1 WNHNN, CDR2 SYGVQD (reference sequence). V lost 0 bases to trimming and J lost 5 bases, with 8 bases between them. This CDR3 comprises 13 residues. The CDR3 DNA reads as TGCGCCAGCAGTGAGTCGGGTAGTCACGAGCAGTACTTC. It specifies CASSESGSHEQYF.

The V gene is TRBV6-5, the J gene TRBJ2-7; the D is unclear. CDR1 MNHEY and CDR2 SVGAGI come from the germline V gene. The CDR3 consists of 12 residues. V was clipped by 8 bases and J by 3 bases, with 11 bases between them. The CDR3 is CASGPTDYEQYF. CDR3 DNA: TGTGCCAGCGGCCCAACAGACTACGAGCAGTACTTC.

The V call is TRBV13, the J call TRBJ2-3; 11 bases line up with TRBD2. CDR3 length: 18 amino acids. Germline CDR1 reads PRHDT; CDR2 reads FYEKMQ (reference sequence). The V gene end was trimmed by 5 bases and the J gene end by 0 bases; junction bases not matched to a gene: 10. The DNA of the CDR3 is TGTGCCAGCAGCGCGGGACTAGCGGACCTTCTGAGCACAGATACGCAGTATTTT. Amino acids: CASSAGLADLLSTDTQYF.

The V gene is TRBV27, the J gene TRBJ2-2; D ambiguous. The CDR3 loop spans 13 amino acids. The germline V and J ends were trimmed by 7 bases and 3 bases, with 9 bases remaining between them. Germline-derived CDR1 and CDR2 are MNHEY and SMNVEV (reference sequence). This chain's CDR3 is CASNKGYTGELFF. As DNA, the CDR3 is TGTGCCAGCAACAAAGGGTACACCGGGGAGCTGTTTTTT.

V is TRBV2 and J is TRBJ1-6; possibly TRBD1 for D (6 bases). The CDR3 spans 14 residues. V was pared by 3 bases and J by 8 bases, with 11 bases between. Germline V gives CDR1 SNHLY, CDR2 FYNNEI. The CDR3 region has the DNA TGTGCCAGCAGTGATTGGACAGTCGATTCACCCCTCCACTTT. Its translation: CASSDWTVDSPLHF.

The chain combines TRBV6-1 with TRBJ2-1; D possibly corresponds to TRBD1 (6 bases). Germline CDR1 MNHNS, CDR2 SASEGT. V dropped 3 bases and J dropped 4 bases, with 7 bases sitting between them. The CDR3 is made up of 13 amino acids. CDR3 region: CASSDGTYNEQFF. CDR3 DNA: TGTGCCAGCAGTGACGGGACATACAATGAGCAGTTCTTC.

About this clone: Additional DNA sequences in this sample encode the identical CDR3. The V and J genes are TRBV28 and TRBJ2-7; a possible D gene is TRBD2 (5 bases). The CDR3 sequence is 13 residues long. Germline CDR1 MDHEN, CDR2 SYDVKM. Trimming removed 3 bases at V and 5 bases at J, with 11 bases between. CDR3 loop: CASSFRGRNEQYF. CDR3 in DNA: TGTGCCAGCAGTTTTCGAGGGCGGAACGAGCAGTACTTC.

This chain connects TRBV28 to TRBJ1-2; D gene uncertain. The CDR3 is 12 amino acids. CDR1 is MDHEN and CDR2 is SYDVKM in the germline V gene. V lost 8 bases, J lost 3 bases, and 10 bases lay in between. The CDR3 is CASEDGDYGYTF. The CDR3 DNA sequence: TGTGCCAGCGAGGACGGTGACTATGGCTACACCTTC.